This T cell receptor (beta chain) was captured in a study of blood T cell repertoires in COVID-19 (dated by TCRdb to between 2020 and 2021). Turning to the overall study: Samples covering the acute and convalescent phases of COVID-19 were provided by collaborators in the United States, Italy and Spain. The prospective study material was composed of cDNA or gDNA derived from T cells, B-cell-depleted T cells, or PBMCs. Deeply sampled blood TCRbeta repertoires from subjects exposed to, actively infected with, or recovered from COVID-19 were included in the dataset. The repertoires were released in a freely available public database intended as a resource for research on the immune response to SARS-CoV-2. Samples came from the ongoing ImmuneRACE study (first 160 participants) plus 1,254 subjects from 6 global collaborators. Nearly every sample came with metadata listing a de-identified subject ID, COVID-19 status, age in years and sex. Where available, HLA class I and class II types were taken from metadata supplied by the sample provider and were not determined by assay-based typing. Overall results and qualifications from the work: Clinical and demographic metadata were provided uncurated, with the amount varying by source and participant.

The CDR3 has 15 amino acids, counting the end cysteine and phenylalanine. Kept here is only the CDR3 DNA, which spans 45 bases and is read in frame from base 1. V and J are trimmed by 0 bases and 3 bases, and the gene matches miss 4 bases of the junction. The germline V gene (reference sequence) specifies PRHDT as CDR1 and FYEKMQ as CDR2. Each collaborating institution followed its own protocols to collect whole blood in K2EDTA tubes. For TCRbeta analysis, collaborators shipped samples in one of three forms: frozen whole blood, isolated PBMCs, or DNA extracted from either of those sample types. The immunoSEQ Assay, a bias-controlled multiplex PCR, was used to amplify TCRbeta CDR3 regions from genomic DNA. As for the authors' bioinformatics: The number of nucleated cells in each sample was estimated from the amplification of reference gene primers within the assay. To quantify the absolute abundance of each unique TCRbeta CDR3 rearrangement, sequence reads were collapsed and filtered. For each sample, productive Simpson clonality was calculated as the square root of Simpson's diversity index across productive rearrangements. TCRdb provides this immuneACCESS table in a form limited to in-frame rearrangements. Some clones are lacking; in checked studies, under half of them reflect an unresolved V gene, and why the rest are absent is not known. V, J and clone size derive from that table, while D and trimming were established from the DNA sequence. The sample table lists hundreds of thousands of clones, 85% of them with a count of one. The ten largest clones represent roughly 5% of the sample.

A remark on this clone: The antigen it recognizes is unknown. No much larger clonotype is one base removed from it; base qualities were not supplied.

Input material: peripheral blood. The chain was built from TRBV13 and TRBJ1-2, with 7 bases aligning to TRBD1. This clonotype originated in a man aged 45-65 years with active or convalescent COVID-19. This receptor carries the CDR3 CASSLGRDSHYGYTF. The base sequence is TGTGCCAGCAGCTTAGGCAGGGACAGCCACTATGGCTACACCTTC.